This TCR beta chain stems from a study of OX40 agonist ivuxolimab in advanced cancers. Using immunoSEQ multiplex PCR, the repertoire was profiled, and TCRdb retains in-frame clones only, with some absent. The profile shows 65,000 to 85,000 clones, roughly 85% of them singletons. With 2 bases removed from V and 0 bases from J, the gap between germline ends came to 11 bases. The CDR3 has 16 amino acids. Per germline, CDR1 SGHRS and CDR2 YFSETQ. Comment on this clone: Its target is unknown.

Study-wide points: Antigens targeted by the expanded peripheral T cells were not determined. At doses 0.1 to 3.0 mg/kg, CD4+ and CD8+ clones expanded.

The sequenced sample was CD4+ or CD8+ T cells sorted from blood, obtained in a trial of the OX40 agonist ivuxolimab. The chain uses TRBV5-1 and TRBJ2-2; D is perhaps TRBD1 (7 bases). The source is an adult with an advanced solid tumor such as melanoma, head and neck, liver or kidney cancer. This CDR3 reads CASSFAGQPNTGELFF. The CDR3, as DNA: TGCGCCAGCAGCTTCGCGGGACAGCCGAACACCGGGGAGCTGTTTTTT. Full variable domain (remainder filled in from reference TRBV5-1 and TRBJ2-2): KAGVTQTPRYLIKTRGQQVTLSCSPISGHRSVSWYQQTPGQGLQFLFEYFSETQRNKGNFPGRFSGRQFSNSRSEMNVSTLELGDSALYLCASSFAGQPNTGELFFGEGSRLTVL.